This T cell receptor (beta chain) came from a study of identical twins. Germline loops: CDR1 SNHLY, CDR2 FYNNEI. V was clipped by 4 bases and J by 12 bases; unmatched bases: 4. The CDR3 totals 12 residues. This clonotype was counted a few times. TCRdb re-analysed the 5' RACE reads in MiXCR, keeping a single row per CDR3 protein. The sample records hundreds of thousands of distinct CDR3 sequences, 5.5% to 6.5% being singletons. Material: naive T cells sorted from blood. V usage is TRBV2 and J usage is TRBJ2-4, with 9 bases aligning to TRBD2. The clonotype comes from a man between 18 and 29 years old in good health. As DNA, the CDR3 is TGTGCCAGCAGTGCCGGGACTAGCACTCAGTACTTC. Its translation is CASSAGTSTQYF.